Sequencing of this T cell receptor (beta chain) was carried out in a study of blood T cell repertoires in COVID-19. Background on the study: Samples taken during acute and convalescent COVID-19 were collected in the United States, Italy and Spain. In each case, the material was cDNA or gDNA derived from T cells, B-cell-depleted T cells, or PBMCs.

Method: immunoSEQ multiplex PCR; TCRdb's copy keeps in-frame clones and lacks some. The table has some 100,000 clones, over 75% seen once. The CDR3 runs to 18 residues. V lost 4 bases and J lost 2; bases outside the gene matches: 11. The germline gives CDR1 SGHVS, CDR2 FNYEAQ. The sequence was collected from a woman aged 60-75 years with acute or convalescent COVID-19. The rearrangement links TRBV7-6 to TRBJ2-6, with 7 bases matching TRBD1. The material sequenced was peripheral blood. Here the CDR3 reads CASSSPGQAGAGANVLTF. The CDR3 DNA follows: TGTGCCAGCAGCTCTCCTGGACAGGCTGGGGCTGGGGCCAACGTCCTGACTTTC.